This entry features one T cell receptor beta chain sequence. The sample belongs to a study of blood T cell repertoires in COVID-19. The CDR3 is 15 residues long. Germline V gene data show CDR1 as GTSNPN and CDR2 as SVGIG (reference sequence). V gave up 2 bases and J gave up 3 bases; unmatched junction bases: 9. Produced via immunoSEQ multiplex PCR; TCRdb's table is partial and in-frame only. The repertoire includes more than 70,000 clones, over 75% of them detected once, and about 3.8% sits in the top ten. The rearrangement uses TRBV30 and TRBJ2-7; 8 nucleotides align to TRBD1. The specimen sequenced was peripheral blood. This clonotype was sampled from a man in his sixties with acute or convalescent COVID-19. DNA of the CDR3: TGTGCCTGGAGTCCAACCGGACAGGGTCACTACGAGCAGTACTTC. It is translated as CAWSPTGQGHYEQYF.